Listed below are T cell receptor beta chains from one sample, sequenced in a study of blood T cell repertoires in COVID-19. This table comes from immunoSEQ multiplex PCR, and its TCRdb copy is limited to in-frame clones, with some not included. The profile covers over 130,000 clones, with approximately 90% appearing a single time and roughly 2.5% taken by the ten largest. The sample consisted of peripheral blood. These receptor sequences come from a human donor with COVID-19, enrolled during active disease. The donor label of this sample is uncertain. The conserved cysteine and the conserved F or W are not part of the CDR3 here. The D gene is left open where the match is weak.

CDR3 protein: ASSLALGTRTGEQY
J gene: TRBJ2-7
D gene: -
V gene: TRBV7-2

CDR3 protein: ASSTDIENTGELF
J gene: TRBJ2-2
D gene: -
V gene: TRBV6-5

CDR3 protein: ASSIGRAYEQY
J gene: TRBJ2-7
D gene: TRBD2
V gene: TRBV19

CDR3 protein: ASSKGTGGLEQY
J gene: TRBJ2-7
D gene: TRBD1
V gene: TRBV27

CDR3 protein: ASSLPSGGEGTDTQY
J gene: TRBJ2-3
D gene: TRBD2
V gene: TRBV5-1

CDR3 protein: ASSQGYGDEKLF
J gene: TRBJ1-4
D gene: -
V gene: TRBV5-1

CDR3 protein: ASSRTSGGAVVETQY
J gene: TRBJ2-5
D gene: TRBD2
V gene: TRBV5-1

CDR3 protein: ASSVRGTGELF
J gene: TRBJ2-2
D gene: -
V gene: TRBV9

CDR3 protein: AISEAFGEKNQPQH
J gene: TRBJ1-5
D gene: -
V gene: TRBV10-3

CDR3 protein: ASSLELSNYGYT
J gene: TRBJ1-2
D gene: -
V gene: TRBV11-2

CDR3 protein: ASRLTSGRAEETQY
J gene: TRBJ2-5
D gene: TRBD2
V gene: TRBV7-9

CDR3 protein: ATSRVAGVYNEQF
J gene: TRBJ2-1
D gene: TRBD2
V gene: TRBV15

CDR3 protein: ASSGLAVASYEQY
J gene: TRBJ2-7
D gene: TRBD2
V gene: TRBV2

CDR3 protein: ASSPQSGRIGELF
J gene: TRBJ2-2
D gene: TRBD2
V gene: TRBV5-1

CDR3 protein: ASSRSGGAFYEQY
J gene: TRBJ2-7
D gene: TRBD2
V gene: TRBV27

CDR3 protein: ASSGTGRLAF
J gene: TRBJ1-1
D gene: -
V gene: TRBV10-2

CDR3 protein: ASSARQPPNQPQH
J gene: TRBJ1-5
D gene: -
V gene: TRBV21-1

CDR3 protein: AWSRRGRAF
J gene: TRBJ1-1
D gene: -
V gene: TRBV30

CDR3 protein: ASQITWENNQPQH
J gene: TRBJ1-5
D gene: -
V gene: TRBV19

CDR3 protein: ASSYLAGQSTDTQY
J gene: TRBJ2-3
D gene: -
V gene: TRBV6-6

CDR3 protein: ASSKTGAQETQY
J gene: TRBJ2-5
D gene: TRBD1
V gene: TRBV11-3

CDR3 protein: ASSYRQDEQY
J gene: TRBJ2-7
D gene: -
V gene: TRBV6-6